This is a list of T cell receptor beta chains from one sample in a study of blood T cell repertoires in COVID-19. Using immunoSEQ multiplex PCR, the repertoire was profiled, and TCRdb retains in-frame clones only, with some absent. This table has about 110,000 clones, about two thirds appearing once. Material for sequencing was peripheral blood. All receptors derive from a woman aged 40-49 years with acute or convalescent COVID-19. Each CDR3 is given with its conserved first and last residue. Each record gives: V gene, clone size, J gene, D gene, CDR3 protein, CDR3 DNA. The D gene is left open where the match is weak. Rows give clone size only sometimes, using once, few, many, or a class for an expanded clone.

v_call: TRBV15; clone_size: once; j_call: TRBJ1-1; d_call: -; cdr3_aa: CATSSWGAEAFF; cdr3_nt: TGTGCCACCAGCAGCTGGGGCGCTGAAGCTTTCTTT
v_call: TRBV28; clone_size: -; j_call: TRBJ1-3; d_call: TRBD1; cdr3_aa: CASSPNPGDRAGNTIYF; cdr3_nt: TGTGCCAGCAGTCCAAACCCCGGGGACAGGGCTGGAAACACCATATATTTT
v_call: TRBV6-2/TRBV6-3; clone_size: once; j_call: TRBJ1-5; d_call: TRBD1; cdr3_aa: CASSFGDSNQPQHF; cdr3_nt: TGTGCCAGCAGTTTCGGGGACAGTAATCAGCCCCAGCATTTT
v_call: TRBV7-2; clone_size: -; j_call: TRBJ1-2; d_call: -; cdr3_aa: CASSLTSYGYTF; cdr3_nt: TGTGCCAGCAGCCTGACAAGCTATGGCTACACCTTC
v_call: TRBV3-1/TRBV3-2; clone_size: -; j_call: TRBJ1-2; d_call: -; cdr3_aa: CASSQGQYGYTF; cdr3_nt: TGTGCCAGCAGCCAAGGACAGTATGGCTACACCTTC
v_call: TRBV6-5; clone_size: -; j_call: TRBJ1-2; d_call: TRBD1; cdr3_aa: CASRPTGGVYGYTF; cdr3_nt: TGTGCCAGCAGACCGACAGGGGGCGTCTATGGCTACACCTTC
v_call: TRBV30; clone_size: -; j_call: TRBJ1-4; d_call: TRBD1; cdr3_aa: CAWTRDRSNEKLFF; cdr3_nt: TGTGCCTGGACTCGGGACAGAAGTAATGAAAAACTGTTTTTT
v_call: TRBV6-6; clone_size: -; j_call: TRBJ2-1; d_call: TRBD2; cdr3_aa: CASSYRPSGGLNEQFF; cdr3_nt: TGTGCCAGCAGTTACCGTCCTAGCGGGGGTCTGAATGAGCAGTTCTTC
v_call: TRBV15; clone_size: -; j_call: TRBJ1-4; d_call: -; cdr3_aa: CATSRDKQVNEKLFF; cdr3_nt: TGTGCCACCAGCAGAGATAAGCAGGTTAATGAAAAACTGTTTTTT
v_call: TRBV5-5; clone_size: -; j_call: TRBJ1-5; d_call: -; cdr3_aa: CASSLEGGGNQPQHF; cdr3_nt: TGTGCCAGCAGCTTGGAGGGGGGGGGCAATCAGCCCCAGCATTTT
v_call: TRBV3-1/TRBV3-2; clone_size: many; j_call: TRBJ2-7; d_call: TRBD2; cdr3_aa: CASRGGGHHEQYF; cdr3_nt: TGTGCCAGCAGAGGCGGGGGGCACCACGAGCAGTACTTC
v_call: TRBV28; clone_size: -; j_call: TRBJ1-3; d_call: -; cdr3_aa: CASSPPLSSGNTIYF; cdr3_nt: TGTGCCAGCAGTCCCCCGTTGAGCTCTGGAAACACCATATATTTT
v_call: TRBV11-3; clone_size: -; j_call: TRBJ2-3; d_call: TRBD2; cdr3_aa: CASSLGLAGSDTQYF; cdr3_nt: TGTGCCAGCAGCCTCGGACTAGCGGGGTCAGATACGCAGTATTTT
v_call: TRBV24-1; clone_size: -; j_call: TRBJ1-5; d_call: -; cdr3_aa: CATSDKGSNQPQHF; cdr3_nt: TGTGCCACCAGTGATAAGGGGAGCAATCAGCCCCAGCATTTT
v_call: TRBV30; clone_size: once; j_call: TRBJ2-2; d_call: TRBD1; cdr3_aa: CAWRTGGTGELFF; cdr3_nt: TGTGCCTGGAGGACAGGGGGGACCGGGGAGCTGTTTTTT
v_call: TRBV28; clone_size: -; j_call: TRBJ2-1; d_call: TRBD2; cdr3_aa: CASSFPKEVAGGIEQFF; cdr3_nt: TGTGCCAGCAGTTTCCCCAAAGAGGTAGCGGGGGGGATTGAGCAGTTCTTC
v_call: TRBV10-2; clone_size: once; j_call: TRBJ2-1; d_call: TRBD2; cdr3_aa: CASTGLALGYNEQFF; cdr3_nt: TGCGCCAGCACCGGACTAGCTCTGGGCTACAATGAGCAGTTCTTC
v_call: TRBV19; clone_size: -; j_call: TRBJ1-5; d_call: TRBD1; cdr3_aa: CASSIFGPQGQPQHF; cdr3_nt: TGTGCCAGTAGTATTTTTGGGCCACAGGGGCAGCCCCAGCATTTT
v_call: TRBV4-3; clone_size: -; j_call: TRBJ1-1; d_call: TRBD1; cdr3_aa: CASSLDRARNTEAFF; cdr3_nt: TGCGCCAGCAGCCTGGACAGGGCGAGAAACACTGAAGCTTTCTTT
v_call: TRBV6-5; clone_size: -; j_call: TRBJ2-5; d_call: TRBD2; cdr3_aa: CASSYTGGLAEETQYF; cdr3_nt: TGTGCCAGCAGTTATACGGGGGGACTAGCGGAAGAGACCCAGTACTTC